Below are 14 T cell receptor beta chains sequenced from a single sample in a study of spatial heterogeneity in lung cancer. Time point noted: sample taken at primary tumor resection. A single record per CDR3 protein comes from TCRdb applying MiXCR to the 5' RACE reads. Of roughly 17,000 distinct CDR3 sequences listed, 6% to 7% were seen once; the top ten hold approximately 6.8%. Study outcomes and limitations: Intratumoral expanded alpha and beta TCR counts were found to track tumor mutation counts.

No antigen has been assigned to these receptors. The sample consisted of lung tumor tissue, taken at surgery. The receptors were gathered from a male donor with early-stage non-small cell lung cancer.

In this sample, this clonotype turned up many times. This chain joins TRBV3-1 and TRBJ2-1; D is perhaps TRBD2 (6 bases). The CDR3 is 18 amino acids. The ends were cut back, 7 bases at V and 2 bases at J, with 24 bases in the middle. Looked up from germline, CDR1 is LGHDT and CDR2 is YNNKEL (reference sequence). The CDR3 loop reads CASTSGGRGAGAYNEQFF. The CDR3 nucleotides are TGTGCCAGCACCTCTGGGGGGAGAGGGGCTGGGGCCTACAATGAGCAGTTCTTC.

The sample holds many counts of this clonotype. The V gene is TRBV20-1, the J gene TRBJ2-6; D is unclear. CDR3 length: 13 amino acids. CDR1 and CDR2 (germline): DFQATT, SNEGSKA (reference sequence). The germline V and J ends were trimmed by 0 bases and 4 bases, with 4 bases remaining between them. The CDR3 DNA follows: TGCAGTGCTAGAGACCCCGGGGCCAACGTCCTGACTTTC. It codes for CSARDPGANVLTF.

This clonotype was observed at least ten times. The genes are TRBV3-1 and TRBJ1-2, with no clear D. CDR1 LGHDT and CDR2 YNNKEL come from the germline V gene (reference sequence). The CDR3 consists of 15 residues. Trimming took off 7 bases at V and 0 bases at J, with 15 bases between the two ends. The CDR3 DNA sequence: TGTGCCAGCACGGAGAGTTCGGTCCCTAACTATGGCTACACCTTC. Translating gives CASTESSVPNYGYTF.

This clonotype was found many times. The chain has TRBV7-2 and TRBJ2-7; 12 nucleotides match TRBD2. Germline loops: CDR1 SGHTA, CDR2 FQGNSA. The CDR3 contains 16 residues. The V gene end was trimmed by 7 bases and the J gene end by 5 bases; junction bases not matched to a gene: 12. In DNA, the CDR3 is TGTGCCAGCACCCGCCAAGCTAGCGGGAGGGTCGACGAGCAGTACTTC. Amino acids: CASTRQASGRVDEQYF.

This clonotype was recorded many times. The genes are TRBV5-1 and TRBJ1-5, with D possibly TRBD1 on 5 matching bases. Germline V lookup: CDR1 SGHRS, CDR2 YFSETQ. The CDR3 spans 15 residues. Trimming stripped 0 bases from V and 4 bases from J, with 11 bases between. The CDR3 DNA is TGCGCCAGCAGCTTGGAGGCAGGGCTAAATCAGCCCCAGCATTTT. It is translated as CASSLEAGLNQPQHF.

There are many counts of this clonotype. The chain is built from TRBV28 and TRBJ2-3, with D possibly being TRBD2 (5 bases). From germline, CDR1 is MDHEN and CDR2 SYDVKM. V lost 3 bases and J 3 bases, leaving 16 bases between the germline ends. CDR3 length: 16 residues. The CDR3 bases are TGTGCCAGCAGTTTCTACAACGCCCGGGGAACAGATACGCAGTATTTT. Encoded protein: CASSFYNARGTDTQYF.

By share, this clonotype ranks as medium-sized (0.01 to 0.1%). The V and J genes are TRBV28 and TRBJ2-7; D is uncertain. This CDR3 has 13 amino acids. CDR1 and CDR2 (germline): MDHEN, SYDVKM. Between the trimmed V and J ends, which lost 7 bases and 5 bases, there was a span of 15 bases. Here the CDR3 DNA reads TGTGCCAGCATTTCCCCGGTTCTTCACGAGCAGTACTTC. The encoded protein is CASISPVLHEQYF.

The chain employs TRBV25-1 and TRBJ1-1; 9 bases align to TRBD1. V lost 6 bases to trimming and J lost 4 bases; unmatched junction nucleotides: 9. The CDR3 has 15 residues. Germline V lookup: CDR1 MGHDK, CDR2 SYGVNS. This CDR3 is CASSLQGARGTEAFF. The CDR3 region has the DNA TGTGCCAGCAGCCTACAGGGGGCGAGAGGCACTGAAGCTTTCTTT.

This clonotype came up many times. The chain combines TRBV7-2 with TRBJ1-2; TRBD1 matches 7 bases. Losses at the gene ends were 6 bases for V and 8 bases for J; bases not matched to a gene: 9. Germline-derived CDR1 and CDR2 are SGHTA and FQGNSA. CDR3 length: 13 amino acids. Here the CDR3 reads CASRGNQGGGYTF. CDR3 sequence (DNA): TGTGCCAGCAGGGGAAATCAGGGGGGAGGCTACACCTTC.

By share, this clonotype counts as medium-sized. The genes are TRBV9 and TRBJ1-4, with D hard to call. Germline CDR1 reads SGDLS; CDR2 reads YYNGEE. With 3 bases removed from V and 4 bases from J, the gap between germline ends came to 10 bases. CDR3 length: 14 amino acids. CDR3 loop: CASSGRAGNEKLFF. CDR3 bases: TGTGCCAGCAGCGGCAGAGCTGGTAATGAAAAACTGTTTTTT.

This clonotype was counted only a few times. V and J are TRBV20-1 and TRBJ2-2; TRBD2 is a possible D gene (5 bases). The CDR3 spans 14 residues. Trimming pared 6 bases from V and 1 base from J, leaving 12 bases between. Germline loops: CDR1 DFQATT, CDR2 SNEGSKA (reference sequence). The CDR3 DNA follows: TGCAGTGCCAGACCGAGCGGGAACACCGGGGAGCTGTTTTTT. This sequence encodes CSARPSGNTGELFF.

This clonotype was observed many times. The chain links TRBV12-3 or TRBV12-4 to TRBJ1-5, with TRBD1 identical over 7 bases. J gave up 2 bases and V 6 bases, and 16 bases lay outside the gene matches. The CDR3 length is 18 residues. CDR3 DNA sequence: TGTGCCAGCAGCCCCCCGCTGGGGGGGCAGGGGGGCAATCAGCCCCAGCATTTT. Protein product: CASSPPLGGQGGNQPQHF.

By frequency in the sample, this clonotype is medium-sized. This chain joins TRBV10-1 and TRBJ2-7, with 8 nucleotides matching TRBD2. Germline V gene lookup returns CDR1 WNHNN and CDR2 SYGVQD (reference sequence). Trimming cost V 8 bases and J 0 bases; bases outside gene matches: 3. The CDR3 runs to 13 residues. The CDR3 sequence is CASPAGGSYEQYF. CDR3 bases: TGCGCCAGCCCGGCGGGAGGCTCCTACGAGCAGTACTTC.

This clonotype was counted a few times. The chain combines TRBV6-6 with TRBJ1-6; D remains ambiguous. The CDR3 covers 17 residues. Germline CDR1 MNHNY, CDR2 SVGAGI (reference sequence). Trimming cost V 4 bases and J 4 bases, with 17 bases left between them. CDR3 sequence reads: CASSSPAGSGYNSPLHF. The DNA for the CDR3 is TGTGCCAGCAGTTCCCCCGCGGGATCCGGTTATAATTCACCCCTCCACTTT.